This T cell receptor delta chain was observed in a study of gamma-delta chains in newborns, infants, children. TCRdb redid the clone calls on the reads with CATT. The top ten clones hold around 20% of a sample with over a thousand delta-chain clones, approximately 1.1% of them seen once. The germline V gene encodes CDR1 GEAIGNYY and CDR2 EKD. This CDR3 region has 18 residues. The sample holds a few counts of this clone. A much larger clone sits a single nucleotide away, making a read error possible. Other DNA sequences in this specimen translate into the identical CDR3. Specimen: blood. The source is a child in good health. This rearrangement joins TRDV2 to TRDJ3, with D possibly being TRDD3 (5 bases). CDR3 amino acids: CACDTAGASSWDTRQMFF. Here the CDR3 DNA reads TGTGCCTGCGACACCGCGGGGGCCTCCTCCTGGGACACCCGACAGATGTTTTTC.